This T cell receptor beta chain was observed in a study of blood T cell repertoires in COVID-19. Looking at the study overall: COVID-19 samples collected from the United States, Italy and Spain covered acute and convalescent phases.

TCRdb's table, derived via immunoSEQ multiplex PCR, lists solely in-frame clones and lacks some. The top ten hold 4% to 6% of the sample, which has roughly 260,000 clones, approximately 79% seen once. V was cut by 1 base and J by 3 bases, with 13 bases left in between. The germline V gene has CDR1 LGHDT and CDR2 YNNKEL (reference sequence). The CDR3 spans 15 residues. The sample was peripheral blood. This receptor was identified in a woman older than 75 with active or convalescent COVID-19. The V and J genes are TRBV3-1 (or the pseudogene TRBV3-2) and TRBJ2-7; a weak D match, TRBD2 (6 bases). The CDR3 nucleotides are TGTGCCAGCAGCCAAGTTGCAGGGAGGCGCTACGAGCAGTACTTC. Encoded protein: CASSQVAGRRYEQYF.